A single sample gave rise to the 17 T cell receptor beta chains below, sequenced in a study of cytomegalovirus exposure and HLA in healthy donors. In the PCR, 60 Vbeta and 13 Jbeta primers were used. Some clones are missing from TCRdb's copy, which holds only in-frame ones; the method was immunoSEQ multiplex PCR. The table includes 120,000 or so clones, approximately 80% detected once. The material sequenced was PBMCs. The receptor set was obtained from a human donor in good health.

The chain combines TRBV9 with TRBJ2-3; the match to TRBD2 covers 8 bases. CDR3 length: 18 residues. CDR1 is SGDLS and CDR2 is YYNGEE in the germline V gene. Trimming cost V 0 bases and J 3 bases; bases outside gene matches: 12. This CDR3 is CASSVGGAASGSTDTQYF. Here the CDR3 DNA reads TGTGCCAGCAGCGTAGGTGGGGCGGCGAGCGGGAGTACAGATACGCAGTATTTT.

The CDR3 DNA is TGTGCCAGCAGTGAAATGCCAGGGGGCAATCAGCCCCAGCATTTT. Translation: CASSEMPGGNQPQHF. The rearrangement uses TRBV2 and TRBJ1-5; tentative D call: TRBD1 (6 bases). V was trimmed by 2 bases and J by 2 bases, leaving 10 bases between them. The CDR3 contains 15 residues. CDR1 and CDR2 from the germline V gene are SNHLY and FYNNEI.

This clone has more than one count but fewer than ten. The chain employs TRBV5-1 and TRBJ2-1; D unclear. The V gene lost 9 bases and the J gene lost 5 bases, with 12 bases spanning the gap. The germline V gene has CDR1 SGHRS and CDR2 YFSETQ. The CDR3 runs 12 residues. CDR3 sequence (DNA): TGCGCCACTCAGAACTACCACAATGAGCAGTTCTTC. The encoded protein is CATQNYHNEQFF.

J is TRBJ2-7 and V is TRBV28, with 9 nucleotides matching TRBD1. Germline V gives CDR1 MDHEN, CDR2 SYDVKM. The CDR3 is made up of 14 amino acids. The ends lost 7 bases at V and 2 bases at J; junction bases unmatched: 6. The DNA of the CDR3 is TGTGCCAGCACCTTCAGGACAGGGGCCTACGAGCAGTACTTC. This sequence encodes CASTFRTGAYEQYF.

The genes are TRBV27 and TRBJ2-7; 8 positions match TRBD2. Per the germline V gene, CDR1 is MNHEY and CDR2 is SMNVEV (reference sequence). The CDR3 sequence is 14 residues long. Unmatched junction bases numbered 7, after V lost 3 bases and J lost 6 bases. The CDR3 loop reads CASSFLSSGSEQYF. The DNA for the CDR3 is TGTGCCAGCAGTTTCCTCTCAAGCGGGAGCGAGCAGTACTTC.

The chain links TRBV25-1 to TRBJ2-2; 11 bases map to TRBD1. V was pared by 5 bases and J by 9 bases, with 11 bases of the junction left unmatched. Germline V gene data show CDR1 as MGHDK and CDR2 as SYGVNS. The CDR3 is 16 amino acids. The CDR3 DNA sequence: TGTGCCAGCAGTACCAACCCGGACAGGGGGCCTTGGGAGCTGTTTTTT. It codes for CASSTNPDRGPWELFF.

V gene TRBV18 combines with J gene TRBJ2-5; D remains ambiguous. The J call may be incorrect, as the DNA end agrees better with TRBJ2-7. The CDR3 extends over 13 amino acids. The V gene's germline CDR1 is KGHSH and CDR2 LQKENI. The CDR3 bases are TGTGCCAGCTCAGCTGGTCAATCCTACGAGCAGTACTTC. Translated: CASSAGQSYEQYF.

The V and J genes are TRBV29-1 and TRBJ1-1; D gene ambiguous. The CDR3 contains 14 residues. V was trimmed by 6 bases and J by 1 base, leaving 15 bases between them. The germline CDR1 and CDR2 sequences are SQVTM and ANQGSEA. For the CDR3, the DNA is TGCAGCGTCACAAGGGAGGGATGGAACACTGAAGCTTTCTTT. It specifies CSVTREGWNTEAFF.

The sample holds a few counts of this clone. V gene TRBV6-4 combines with J gene TRBJ2-7, with 7 nucleotides matching TRBD1. In germline, CDR1 is MRHNA, CDR2 SNTAGT. Trimming removed 8 bases from V and 5 bases from J; junction bases left unmatched: 12. The CDR3 covers 14 residues. The CDR3 is CASSEGDSVNEQYF. The CDR3 DNA is TGTGCCAGCTCCGAGGGGGACAGTGTCAACGAGCAGTACTTC.

The chain joins TRBV19 to TRBJ1-5, with D maybe TRBD1 (5 bases). Per the germline V gene, CDR1 is LNHDA and CDR2 is SQIVND (reference sequence). The CDR3 contains 17 residues. V lost 3 bases and J lost 1, with 16 bases in between. DNA of the CDR3: TGTGCCAGTAGTATCGGACTGGGGGGGTTGAGCAATCAGCCCCAGCATTTT. The encoded protein is CASSIGLGGLSNQPQHF.

The genes are TRBV19 and TRBJ2-7, with a tentative D call TRBD2 (6 bases). Germline V gives CDR1 LNHDA, CDR2 SQIVND (reference sequence). V was pared by 8 bases and J by 7 bases, with 12 bases between. The CDR3 contains 11 residues. In nucleotides, the CDR3 is TGTGCCAGTCGGCGGGGCGGGGAGCAGTACTTC. Translated, it gives CASRRGGEQYF.

This chain joins TRBV5-6 and TRBJ2-7, with TRBD1 matching 7 bases. CDR3 size: 13 residues. Germline V gene lookup returns CDR1 SGHDT and CDR2 YYEEEE. J gave up 4 bases and V 4 bases, and 5 bases lay outside the gene matches. CDR3 bases: TGTGCCAGCAGCCGGGGACAGCTTTACGAGCAGTACTTC. Translation: CASSRGQLYEQYF.

This clone appeared once. The chain joins TRBV5-1 to TRBJ1-2; a weak D match, TRBD1 (5 bases). The CDR3 is 15 residues long. In germline, CDR1 is SGHRS, CDR2 YFSETQ. V was trimmed by 3 bases and J by 0 bases, leaving 12 bases between them. CDR3 coding DNA: TGCGCCAGCAGCTCGGGGGACCGAACTAACTATGGCTACACCTTC. It encodes CASSSGDRTNYGYTF.

The chain joins TRBV19 to TRBJ2-2, with D tentatively TRBD1 (6 bases). Germline V gene lookup returns CDR1 LNHDA and CDR2 SQIVND (reference sequence). Trimming pared 8 bases from V and 8 bases from J, leaving 18 bases between. The CDR3 length is 14 residues. CDR3 coding DNA: TGTGCCAGTGACACCCATCACAGGGTAGGGGAGCTGTTTTTT. Translating it yields CASDTHHRVGELFF.

This chain links TRBV19 with TRBJ2-7; TRBD1 matches at 8 bases. The CDR3 contains 15 residues. V gave up 0 bases and J gave up 3 bases; unmatched junction bases: 4. Looked up from germline, CDR1 is LNHDA and CDR2 is SQIVND (reference sequence). The DNA for the CDR3 is TGTGCCAGTAGTATAGACCACAGGGGGTTCTACGAGCAGTACTTC. Residues: CASSIDHRGFYEQYF.

The chain combines TRBV29-1 with TRBJ2-1; no clear D. Germline values: CDR1 SQVTM, CDR2 ANQGSEA. V shed 6 bases and J shed 7 bases, with 13 bases lying between them. The CDR3 length is 12 residues. Here the CDR3 reads CSVPRLTNEQFF. The CDR3 region has the DNA TGCAGCGTCCCACGGCTGACTAATGAGCAGTTCTTC.

The CDR3 DNA follows: TGTGCCAGCAGCCAAGGGGGAGTTAATGAGCAGTTCTTC. Encoded protein: CASSQGGVNEQFF. The chain links TRBV5-4 to TRBJ2-1; tentative D call: TRBD1 (6 bases). The CDR3 spans 13 residues. Germline V gives CDR1 SGHNT, CDR2 YYREEE (reference sequence). V was clipped by 4 bases and J by 7 bases, with 12 bases between them.